This TCR beta chain was recovered during a study of T cells after yellow fever vaccination. Study findings and constraints: Secondary responses were weaker yet peaked faster, day 5 versus 15.

V trimming: 4 bases; J trimming: 6 bases; junction bases outside the gene matches: 2. The CDR3 has 12 residues. The germline gives CDR1 SNHLY, CDR2 FYNNEI. In this sample, this clonotype turned up a few times. The antigen remains undetermined. For TCR, cDNA came from 5'RACE template switching, which added a universal primer site and UMIs. TCRdb analysed the 5' RACE reads with MiXCR anew, one entry per CDR3 protein. The sample carries 500,000 to 550,000 distinct CDR3 sequences, about a fifth recorded once. The sequence derives from a man younger than 35 who received the YFV17D yellow fever vaccine. The chain recombines TRBV2 with TRBJ2-7; 8 bases align to TRBD1. The sequenced sample was PBMCs, obtained 21 days after the first yellow fever vaccination. The CDR3 DNA reads TGTGCCAGCAGTGTACAGGGGGTCGAGCAGTACTTC. Amino acids: CASSVQGVEQYF.